The sequence of this T cell receptor (beta chain) was determined in a study of blood T cell repertoires in COVID-19. The wider study: Samples taken during acute and convalescent COVID-19 were collected in the United States, Italy and Spain.

The CDR3 totals 15 residues. V dropped 6 bases and J dropped 3; count of bases not matched to a gene: 7. Germline V gene lookup returns CDR1 MDHEN and CDR2 SYDVKM. In the authors' methods: By means of reference gene primer amplification, nucleated cell counts were estimated. Libraries were prepared by immunoSEQ multiplex PCR; TCRdb keeps only in-frame clonotypes and omits some of them. The V and J calls and clone size were taken over from that table, and D and trimming were inferred from the DNA. The table records approximately 61,000 clones, 75% to 85% of them present only once. The V call is TRBV28, the J call TRBJ2-2, with 7 positions matching TRBD2. Input material: peripheral blood. The receptor's source is a man aged 50 or older with COVID-19, enrolled during active disease. The CDR3 region has the DNA TGTGCCAGCAGACAAACTAGCGCCTACACCGGGGAGCTGTTTTTT. Its protein is CASRQTSAYTGELFF.